This TCR beta chain derives from a study of blood T cell repertoires in COVID-19. Study information: From the United States, Italy and Spain came samples of acute and convalescent COVID-19. Sources were T cells, B-cell-depleted T cells, or PBMCs; the material itself was cDNA or gDNA.

Deletions cut 3 bases from V and 3 bases from J, with 4 bases between. CDR3 size: 12 residues. CDR1 is LNHDA, CDR2 SQIVND, per germline (reference sequence). The table came from immunoSEQ multiplex PCR; TCRdb's copy has only in-frame clones and leaves some out. In the table there are 300,000 to 400,000 clones, over 80% of which are singletons. Source material: peripheral blood. The rearrangement joins TRBV19 to TRBJ2-3; no reliable D call. The clonotype originates from a woman between 45 and 60 years old with COVID-19, enrolled during active disease. The CDR3 here is CASSIHTDTQYF. CDR3 nucleotide sequence: TGTGCCAGTAGTATTCATACAGATACGCAGTATTTT. Complete variable domain (other parts from reference TRBV19 and TRBJ2-3): DGGITQSPKYLFRKEGQNVTLSCEQNLNHDAMYWYRQDPGQGLRLIYYSQIVNDFQKGDIAEGYSVSREKKESFPLTVTSAQKNPTAFYLCASSIHTDTQYFGPGTRLTVL.